This T cell receptor (beta chain) was observed in a study of blood T cell repertoires in COVID-19. On the study more broadly: Acute and convalescent COVID-19 specimens originated in the United States, Italy and Spain. Nucleic acid was either cDNA or gDNA, and it came from T cells, B-cell-depleted T cells, or PBMCs.

This CDR3 has 15 amino acids. V was shortened by 0 bases and J by 7 bases, with 12 bases between the two germline ends. Germline V gives CDR1 LGHNA, CDR2 YSLEER. The count of this clone is one. Per the original methods: Reference gene primer amplification gave estimated nucleated cell counts. Libraries were prepared by immunoSEQ multiplex PCR; TCRdb keeps only in-frame clonotypes and omits some of them. V and J calls and clone size are given by that table; D and trimming were obtained from the DNA. The sample has around 30,000 clones, around 86% seen once. Sequencing was carried out using peripheral blood. The TCR sequence derives from a man aged 55 to 69 with active COVID-19. This chain links TRBV4-3 with TRBJ1-4, with D perhaps matching TRBD1 (5 bases). The CDR3 DNA sequence: TGCGCCAGCAGCCAAGAATGGGGGGGAGGTGAAAAACTGTTTTTT. This translates into CASSQEWGGGEKLFF.